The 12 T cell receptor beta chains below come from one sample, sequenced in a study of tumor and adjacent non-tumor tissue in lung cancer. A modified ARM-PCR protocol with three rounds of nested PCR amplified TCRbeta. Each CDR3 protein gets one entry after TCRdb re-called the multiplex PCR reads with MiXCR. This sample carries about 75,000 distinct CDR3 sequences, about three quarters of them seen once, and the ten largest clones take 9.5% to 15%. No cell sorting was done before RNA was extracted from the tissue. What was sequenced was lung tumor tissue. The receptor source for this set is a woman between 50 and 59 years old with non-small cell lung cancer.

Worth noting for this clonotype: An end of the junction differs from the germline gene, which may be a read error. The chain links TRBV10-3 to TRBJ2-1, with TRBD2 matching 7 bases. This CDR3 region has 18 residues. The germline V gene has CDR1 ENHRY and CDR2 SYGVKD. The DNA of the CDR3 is TGTCCCATCAGTGGGGTACTAGCGTTCTCCATGGGGTACAATGAGCAGTTCTTC. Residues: CPISGVLAFSMGYNEQFF.

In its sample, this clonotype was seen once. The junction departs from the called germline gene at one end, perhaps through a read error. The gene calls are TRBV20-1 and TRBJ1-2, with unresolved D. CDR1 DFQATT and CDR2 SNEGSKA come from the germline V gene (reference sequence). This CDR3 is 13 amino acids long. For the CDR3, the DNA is TGCAGTGCTACTCCAGAGGCTAATTATGGCTACACCTTC. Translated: CSATPEANYGYTF.

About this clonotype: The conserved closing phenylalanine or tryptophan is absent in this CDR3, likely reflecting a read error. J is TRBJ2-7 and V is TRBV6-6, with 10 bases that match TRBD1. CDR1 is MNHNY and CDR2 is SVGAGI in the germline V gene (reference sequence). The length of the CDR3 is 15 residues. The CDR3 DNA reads TGTACCAGCAGTTACTTTGGGACAGGGGACTACGAGCAGTACCTC. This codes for CTSSYFGTGDYEQYL.

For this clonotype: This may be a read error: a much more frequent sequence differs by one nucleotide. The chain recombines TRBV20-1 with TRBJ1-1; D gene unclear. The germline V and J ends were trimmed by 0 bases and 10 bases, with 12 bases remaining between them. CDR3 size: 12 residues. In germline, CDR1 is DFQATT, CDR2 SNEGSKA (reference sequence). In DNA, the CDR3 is TGCAGTGCTAGAGATAGCCGCAAGGGAGCTTTCTTT. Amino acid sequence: CSARDSRKGAFF.

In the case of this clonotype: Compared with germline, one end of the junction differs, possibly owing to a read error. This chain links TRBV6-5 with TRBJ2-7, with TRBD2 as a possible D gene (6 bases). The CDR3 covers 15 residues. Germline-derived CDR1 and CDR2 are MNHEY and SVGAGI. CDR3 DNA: TGTGCCAGCAGTTACTCCCCTAACGGGAGCCACGAACAGTACTTC. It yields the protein CASSYSPNGSHEQYF.

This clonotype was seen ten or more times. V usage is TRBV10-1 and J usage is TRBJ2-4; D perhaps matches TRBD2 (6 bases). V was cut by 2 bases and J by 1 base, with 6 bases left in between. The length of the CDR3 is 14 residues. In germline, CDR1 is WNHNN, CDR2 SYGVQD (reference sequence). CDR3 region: CASSEGTAKNIQYF. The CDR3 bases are TGCGCCAGCAGTGAGGGGACTGCCAAAAACATTCAGTACTTC.

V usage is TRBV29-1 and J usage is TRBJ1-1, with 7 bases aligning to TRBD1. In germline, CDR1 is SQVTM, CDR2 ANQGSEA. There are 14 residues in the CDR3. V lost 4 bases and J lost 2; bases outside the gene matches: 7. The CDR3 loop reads CSVVGGQSNTEAFF. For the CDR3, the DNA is TGCAGCGTTGTGGGGGGACAGAGCAACACTGAAGCTTTCTTT.

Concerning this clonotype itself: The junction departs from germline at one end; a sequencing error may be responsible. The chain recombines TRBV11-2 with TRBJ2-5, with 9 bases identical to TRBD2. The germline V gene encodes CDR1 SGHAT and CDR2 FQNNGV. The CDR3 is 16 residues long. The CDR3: CTSSLRTGTSLETQYF. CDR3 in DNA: TGTACCAGCAGTCTCAGAACCGGGACTAGCCTAGAGACCCAGTACTTC.

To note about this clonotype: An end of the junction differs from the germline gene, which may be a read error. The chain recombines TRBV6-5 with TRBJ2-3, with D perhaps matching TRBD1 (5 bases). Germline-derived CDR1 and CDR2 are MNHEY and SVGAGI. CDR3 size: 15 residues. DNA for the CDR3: TGTGCCAACTCCCCCGAGATATCGGCGACAGATACGCAGTGTTTT. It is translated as CANSPEISATDTQCF.

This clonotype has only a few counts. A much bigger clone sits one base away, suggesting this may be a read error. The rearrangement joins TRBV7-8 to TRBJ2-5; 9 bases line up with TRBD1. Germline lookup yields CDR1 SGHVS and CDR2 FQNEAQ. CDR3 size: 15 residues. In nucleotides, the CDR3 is TGTGTCAGCAGCGTTGGGACAGGGAGAGAAGAGACCCAGTACTTC. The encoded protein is CVSSVGTGREETQYF. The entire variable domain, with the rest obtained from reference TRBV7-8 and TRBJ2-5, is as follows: GAGVSQSPRYKVAKRGQDVALRCDPISGHVSLFWYQQALGQGPEFLTYFQNEAQLDKSGLPSDRFFAERPEGSVSTLKIQRTQQEDSAVYLCVSSVGTGREETQYFGPGTRLLVL.

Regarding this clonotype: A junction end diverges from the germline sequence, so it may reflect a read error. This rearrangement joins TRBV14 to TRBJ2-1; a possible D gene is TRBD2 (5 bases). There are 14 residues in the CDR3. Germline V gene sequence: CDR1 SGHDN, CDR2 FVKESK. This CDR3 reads CASSQDTLASEQFF. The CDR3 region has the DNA TGTGCCAGTAGCCAAGATACTTTGGCTAGCGAGCAGTTCTTC.

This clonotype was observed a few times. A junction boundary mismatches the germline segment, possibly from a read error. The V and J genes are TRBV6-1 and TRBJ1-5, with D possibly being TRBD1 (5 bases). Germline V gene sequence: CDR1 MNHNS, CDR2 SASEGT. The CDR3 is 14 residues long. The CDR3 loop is CASSWDGGNQPQHF. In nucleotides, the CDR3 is TGCGCCAGCAGTTGGGACGGGGGGAATCAGCCCCAGCATTTT.